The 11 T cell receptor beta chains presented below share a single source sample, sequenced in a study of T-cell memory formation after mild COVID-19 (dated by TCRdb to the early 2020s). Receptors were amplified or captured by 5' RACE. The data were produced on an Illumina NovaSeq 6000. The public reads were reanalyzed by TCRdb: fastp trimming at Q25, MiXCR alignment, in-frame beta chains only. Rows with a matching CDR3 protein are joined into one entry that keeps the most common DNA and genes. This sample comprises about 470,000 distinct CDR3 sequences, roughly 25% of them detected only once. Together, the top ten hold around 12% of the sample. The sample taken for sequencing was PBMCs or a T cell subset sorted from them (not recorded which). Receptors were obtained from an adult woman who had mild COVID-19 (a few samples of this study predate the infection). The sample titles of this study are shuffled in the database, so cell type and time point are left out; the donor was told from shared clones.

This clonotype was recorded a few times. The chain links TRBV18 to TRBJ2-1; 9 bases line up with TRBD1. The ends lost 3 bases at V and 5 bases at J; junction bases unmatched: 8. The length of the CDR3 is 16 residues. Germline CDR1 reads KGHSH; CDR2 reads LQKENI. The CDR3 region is CASSPVQGASHNEQFF. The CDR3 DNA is TGTGCCAGCTCACCGGTACAGGGGGCAAGCCACAATGAGCAGTTCTTC.

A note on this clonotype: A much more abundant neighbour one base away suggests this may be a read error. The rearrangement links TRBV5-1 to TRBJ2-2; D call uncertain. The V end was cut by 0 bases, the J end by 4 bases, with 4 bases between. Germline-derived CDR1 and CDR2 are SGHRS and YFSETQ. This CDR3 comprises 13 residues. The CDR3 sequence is CASSLGTTGELFF. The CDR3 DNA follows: TGCGCCAGCAGCTTGGGGACCACCGGGGAGCTGTTTTTT.

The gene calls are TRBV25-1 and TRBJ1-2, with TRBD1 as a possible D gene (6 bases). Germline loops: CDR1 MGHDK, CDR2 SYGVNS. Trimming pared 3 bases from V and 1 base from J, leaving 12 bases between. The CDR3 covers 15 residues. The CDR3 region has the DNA TGTGCCAGCAGTGATAAGGGGGGCCTTAACTATGGCTACACCTTC. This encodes CASSDKGGLNYGYTF.

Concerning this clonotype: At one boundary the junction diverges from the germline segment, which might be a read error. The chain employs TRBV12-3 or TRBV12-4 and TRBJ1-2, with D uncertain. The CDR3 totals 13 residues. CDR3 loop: CAGSISRNYGYTF. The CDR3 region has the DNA TGTGCCGGCAGTATCAGTCGGAACTATGGCTACACCTTC.

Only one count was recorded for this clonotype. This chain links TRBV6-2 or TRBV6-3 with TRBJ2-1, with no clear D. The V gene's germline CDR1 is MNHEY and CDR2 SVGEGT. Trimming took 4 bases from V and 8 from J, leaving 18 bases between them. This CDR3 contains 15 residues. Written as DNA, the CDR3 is TGTGCCAGCAGTTCACCCCCAAGCCCCCGTCATGAGCAGTTCTTC. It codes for CASSSPPSPRHEQFF.

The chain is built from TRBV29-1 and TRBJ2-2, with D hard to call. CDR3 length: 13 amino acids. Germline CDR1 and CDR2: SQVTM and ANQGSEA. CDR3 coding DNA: TGCAGTCTATTAGAGTCAGACACCGGGGAGCTGTTTTTT. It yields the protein CSLLESDTGELFF.

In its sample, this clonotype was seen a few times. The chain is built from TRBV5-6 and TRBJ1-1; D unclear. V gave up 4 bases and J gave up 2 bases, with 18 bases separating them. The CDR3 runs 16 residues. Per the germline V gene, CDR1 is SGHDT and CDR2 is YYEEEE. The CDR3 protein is CASSPGRVSPNTEAFF. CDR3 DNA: TGTGCCAGCAGCCCCGGAAGGGTTTCCCCAAACACTGAAGCTTTCTTT.

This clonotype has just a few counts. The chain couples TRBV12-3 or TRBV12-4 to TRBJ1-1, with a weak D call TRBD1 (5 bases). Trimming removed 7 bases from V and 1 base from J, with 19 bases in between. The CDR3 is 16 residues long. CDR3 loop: CASKPSGTGRNTEAFF. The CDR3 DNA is TGTGCCAGCAAACCATCGGGAACGGGACGGAACACTGAAGCTTTCTTT.

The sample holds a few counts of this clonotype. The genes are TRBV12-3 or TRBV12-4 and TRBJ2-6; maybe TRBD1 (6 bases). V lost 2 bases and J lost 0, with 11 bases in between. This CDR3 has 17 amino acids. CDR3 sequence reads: CASSLRGGSSGANVLTF. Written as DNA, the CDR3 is TGTGCCAGCAGTTTACGAGGGGGTAGCTCTGGGGCCAACGTCCTGACTTTC.

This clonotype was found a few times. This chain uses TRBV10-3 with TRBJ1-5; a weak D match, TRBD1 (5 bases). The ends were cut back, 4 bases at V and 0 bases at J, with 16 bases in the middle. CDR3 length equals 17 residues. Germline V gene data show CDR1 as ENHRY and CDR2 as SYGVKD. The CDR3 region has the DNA TGTGCCATCAGTGCGGGTGAGGAGGGGTATAGCAATCAGCCCCAGCATTTT. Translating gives CAISAGEEGYSNQPQHF.

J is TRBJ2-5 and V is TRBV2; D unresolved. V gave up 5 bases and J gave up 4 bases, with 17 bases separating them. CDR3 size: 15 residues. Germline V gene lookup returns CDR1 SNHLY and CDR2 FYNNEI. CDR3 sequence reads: CASSLSWGTGETQYF. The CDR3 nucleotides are TGTGCCAGCAGTCTCTCATGGGGTACGGGAGAGACCCAGTACTTC.